The next 7 T cell receptor beta chains were all read from a single sample in a study of shared clonotypes between healthy human individuals. Sequencing was performed with immunoSEQ multiplex PCR; in TCRdb, only in-frame clones are kept and a portion is missing. This table holds approximately 980,000 clones, around 80% found once. The sample consisted of memory CD4+ T cells sorted from blood. As to subset: CD45RA-negative fraction. The origin of the receptors is a man between 18 and 29 years old in good health.

The rearrangement joins TRBV25-1 to TRBJ2-3; 12 bases are shared with TRBD2. Germline V lookup: CDR1 MGHDK, CDR2 SYGVNS. This CDR3 comprises 15 residues. The ends lost 7 bases at V and 2 bases at J; junction bases unmatched: 4. DNA for the CDR3: TGTGCCAGCACCGGGACTAGCGGGTTCACAGATACGCAGTATTTT. Its translation: CASTGTSGFTDTQYF.

The chain recombines TRBV2 with TRBJ2-7, with TRBD2 identical over 10 bases. J gave up 7 bases and V 5 bases, and 8 bases lay outside the gene matches. There are 14 residues in the CDR3. CDR1 and CDR2 from the germline V gene are SNHLY and FYNNEI. The CDR3 nucleotides read TGTGCCAGCAGTTTCAGCGGGAGGGCCTCTGAGCAGTACTTC. It codes for CASSFSGRASEQYF. The complete variable domain, with remaining parts taken from reference TRBV2 and TRBJ2-7, reads EPEVTQTPSHQVTQMGQEVILRCVPISNHLYFYWYRQILGQKVEFLVSFYNNEISEKSEIFDDQFSVERPDGSNFTLKIRSTKLEDSAMYFCASSFSGRASEQYFGPGTRLTVT.

The chain uses TRBV11-3 and TRBJ2-3, with D unclear. This CDR3 comprises 16 residues. Looked up from germline, CDR1 is SGHNT and CDR2 is YENEEA. V was clipped by 5 bases and J by 0 bases, with 15 bases between them. Here the CDR3 reads CASSPTWTRSTDTQYF. In DNA, the CDR3 is TGTGCCAGCAGCCCAACATGGACCAGAAGCACAGATACGCAGTATTTT.

V is TRBV18 and J is TRBJ2-7; D is possibly TRBD1 (6 bases). Per the germline V gene, CDR1 is KGHSH and CDR2 is LQKENI. The CDR3 has 12 residues. V was trimmed by 4 bases and J by 4 bases, leaving 8 bases between them. The CDR3: CASSLQGYEQYF. The CDR3, as DNA: TGTGCCAGCTCACTACAGGGTTACGAGCAGTACTTC. Looking up the rest from reference TRBV18 and TRBJ2-7 gives the full variable domain: NAGVMQNPRHLVRRRGQEARLRCSPMKGHSHVYWYRQLPEEGLKFMVYLQKENIIDESGMPKERFSAEFPKEGPSILRIQQVVRGDSAAYFCASSLQGYEQYFGPGTRLTVT.

The gene calls are TRBV19 and TRBJ2-3, with 7 nucleotides matching TRBD2. There are 15 residues in the CDR3. Germline V gene lookup returns CDR1 LNHDA and CDR2 SQIVND (reference sequence). Trimming at V came to 4 bases and at J to 0 bases, leaving 4 bases not matched to a gene. The CDR3 loop reads CASSKGGASTDTQYF. CDR3 DNA sequence: TGTGCCAGTAGTAAGGGAGGGGCCAGCACAGATACGCAGTATTTT.

The chain carries TRBV7-9 and TRBJ2-7; 7 bases align to TRBD2. The CDR3 runs 14 residues. V trimming: 0 bases; J trimming: 6 bases; junction bases outside the gene matches: 5. Germline loops: CDR1 SEHNR, CDR2 FQNEAQ (reference sequence). The CDR3 region is CASSLAGGPFEQYF. The CDR3, as DNA: TGTGCCAGCAGCTTAGCGGGAGGGCCCTTCGAGCAGTACTTC.

The chain employs TRBV30 and TRBJ1-1; D remains ambiguous. Germline V gives CDR1 GTSNPN, CDR2 SVGIG (reference sequence). V lost 1 base, J lost 1 base, and 13 bases lay in between. The CDR3 runs to 15 residues. The CDR3 DNA sequence: TGTGCCTGGAGTGCGCCGAGGCTGAAGAACACTGAAGCTTTCTTT. The encoded protein is CAWSAPRLKNTEAFF.